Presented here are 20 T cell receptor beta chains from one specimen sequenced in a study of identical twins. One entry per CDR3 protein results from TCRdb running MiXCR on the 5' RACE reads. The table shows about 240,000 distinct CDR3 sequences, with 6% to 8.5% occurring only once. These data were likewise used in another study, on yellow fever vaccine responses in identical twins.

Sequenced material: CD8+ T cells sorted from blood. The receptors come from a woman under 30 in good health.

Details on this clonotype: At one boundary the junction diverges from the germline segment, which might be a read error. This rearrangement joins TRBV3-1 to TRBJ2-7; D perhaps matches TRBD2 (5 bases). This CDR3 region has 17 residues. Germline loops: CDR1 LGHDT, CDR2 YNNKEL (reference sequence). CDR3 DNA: TGTGCCACCAGCCAAGGCCTCCCGGGGTGGACCACCTACGAGCAGTACTTC. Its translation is CATSQGLPGWTTYEQYF.

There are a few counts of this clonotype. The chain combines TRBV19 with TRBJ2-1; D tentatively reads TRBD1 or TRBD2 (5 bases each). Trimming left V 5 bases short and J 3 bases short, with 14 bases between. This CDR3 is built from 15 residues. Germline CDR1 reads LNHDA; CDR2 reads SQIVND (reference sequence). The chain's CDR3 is CASSGDQFYYNEQFF. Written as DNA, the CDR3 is TGTGCCAGTAGTGGGGACCAATTTTACTACAATGAGCAGTTCTTC.

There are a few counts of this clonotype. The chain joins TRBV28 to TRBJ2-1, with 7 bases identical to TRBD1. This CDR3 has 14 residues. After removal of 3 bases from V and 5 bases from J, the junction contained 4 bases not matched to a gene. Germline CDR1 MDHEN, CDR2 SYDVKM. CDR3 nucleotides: TGTGCCAGCAGTTTGACAGGGATCCACAATGAGCAGTTCTTC. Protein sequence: CASSLTGIHNEQFF.

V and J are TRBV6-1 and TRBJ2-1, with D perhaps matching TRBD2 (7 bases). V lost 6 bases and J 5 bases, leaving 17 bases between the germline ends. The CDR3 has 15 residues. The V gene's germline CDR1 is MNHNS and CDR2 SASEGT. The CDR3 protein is CASRRAEGGNNEQFF. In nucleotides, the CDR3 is TGTGCCAGCAGGCGGGCCGAGGGGGGGAACAATGAGCAGTTCTTC.

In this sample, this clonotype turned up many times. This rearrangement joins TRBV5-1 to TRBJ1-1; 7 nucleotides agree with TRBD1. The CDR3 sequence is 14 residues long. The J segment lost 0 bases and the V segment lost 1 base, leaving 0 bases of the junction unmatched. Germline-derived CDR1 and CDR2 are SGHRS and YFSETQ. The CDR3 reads CASSLTGVNTEAFF. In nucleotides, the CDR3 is TGCGCCAGCAGCTTGACAGGGGTGAACACTGAAGCTTTCTTT.

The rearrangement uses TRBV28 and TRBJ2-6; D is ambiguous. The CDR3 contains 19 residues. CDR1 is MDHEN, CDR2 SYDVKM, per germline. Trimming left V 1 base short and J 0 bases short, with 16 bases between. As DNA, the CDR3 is TGTGCCAGCAGTTTATCGGGCGCTGACATCCCCTCTGGGGCCAACGTCCTGACTTTC. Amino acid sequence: CASSLSGADIPSGANVLTF.

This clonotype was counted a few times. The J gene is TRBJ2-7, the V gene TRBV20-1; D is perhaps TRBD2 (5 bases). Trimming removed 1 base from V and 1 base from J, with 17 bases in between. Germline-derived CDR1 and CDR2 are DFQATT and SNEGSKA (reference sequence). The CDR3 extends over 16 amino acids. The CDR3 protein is CSARVGRARSSYEQYF. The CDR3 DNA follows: TGCAGTGCTAGAGTAGGGCGGGCACGCAGTTCCTACGAGCAGTACTTC.

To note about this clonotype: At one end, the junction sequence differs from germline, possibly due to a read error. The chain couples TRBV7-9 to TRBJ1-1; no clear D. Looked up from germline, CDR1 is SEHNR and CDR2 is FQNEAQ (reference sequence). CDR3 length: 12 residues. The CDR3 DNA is TGTGCCAGCAGCCAGACACTCACTAAAGCTTTCTTT. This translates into CASSQTLTKAFF.

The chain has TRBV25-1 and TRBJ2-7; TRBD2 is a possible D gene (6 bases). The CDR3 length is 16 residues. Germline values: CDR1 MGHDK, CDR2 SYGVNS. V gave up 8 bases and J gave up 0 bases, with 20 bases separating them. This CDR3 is CASYQRGTPPSYEQYV. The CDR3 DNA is TGTGCCAGCTACCAACGGGGGACCCCACCCTCCTACGAGCAGTACGTC.

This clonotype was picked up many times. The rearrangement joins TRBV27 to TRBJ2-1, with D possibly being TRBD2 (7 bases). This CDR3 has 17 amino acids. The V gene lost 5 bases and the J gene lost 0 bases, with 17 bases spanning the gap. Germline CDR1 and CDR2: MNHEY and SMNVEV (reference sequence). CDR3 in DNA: TGTGCCAGCAGTCCCGGGGGCGGGGGTAGCTCCTACAATGAGCAGTTCTTC. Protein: CASSPGGGGSSYNEQFF.

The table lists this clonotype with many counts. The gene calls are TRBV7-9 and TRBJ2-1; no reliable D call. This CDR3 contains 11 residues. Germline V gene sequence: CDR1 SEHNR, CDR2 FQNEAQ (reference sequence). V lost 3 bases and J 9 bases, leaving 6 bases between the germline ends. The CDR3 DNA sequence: TGTGCCAGCAGCTTGGGTGCTGAGCAGTTCTTC. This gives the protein CASSLGAEQFF.

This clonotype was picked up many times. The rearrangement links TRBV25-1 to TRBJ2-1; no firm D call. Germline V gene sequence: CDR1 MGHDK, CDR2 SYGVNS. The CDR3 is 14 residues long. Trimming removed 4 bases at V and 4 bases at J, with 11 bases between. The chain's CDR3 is CASSVGAGYNEQFF. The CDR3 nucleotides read TGTGCCAGCAGTGTCGGCGCCGGTTACAATGAGCAGTTCTTC.

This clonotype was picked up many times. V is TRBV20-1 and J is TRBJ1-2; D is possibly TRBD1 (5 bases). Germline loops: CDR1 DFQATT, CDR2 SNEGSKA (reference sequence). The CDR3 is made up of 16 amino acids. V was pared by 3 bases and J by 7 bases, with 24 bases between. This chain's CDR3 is CSARGGHPYLLSGYTF. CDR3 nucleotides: TGCAGTGCTAGGGGTGGACACCCTTACCTACTCTCTGGCTACACCTTC.

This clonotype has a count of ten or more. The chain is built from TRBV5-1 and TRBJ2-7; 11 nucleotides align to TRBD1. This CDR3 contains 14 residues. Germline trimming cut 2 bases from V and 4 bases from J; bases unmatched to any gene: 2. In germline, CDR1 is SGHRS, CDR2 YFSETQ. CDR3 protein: CASSLGQGAYEQYV. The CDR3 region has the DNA TGCGCCAGCAGCTTAGGACAGGGGGCTTACGAGCAGTACGTC.

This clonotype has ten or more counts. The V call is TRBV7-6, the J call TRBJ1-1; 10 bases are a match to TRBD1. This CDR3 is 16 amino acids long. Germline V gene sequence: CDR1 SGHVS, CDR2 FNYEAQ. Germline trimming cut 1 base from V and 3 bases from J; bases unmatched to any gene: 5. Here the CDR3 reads CASSLDKGQGYTEAFF. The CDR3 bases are TGTGCCAGCAGCTTAGACAAGGGACAGGGGTACACTGAAGCTTTCTTT. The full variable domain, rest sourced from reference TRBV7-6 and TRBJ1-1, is GAGVSQSPRYKVTKRGQDVALRCDPISGHVSLYWYRQALGQGPEFLTYFNYEAQQDKSGLPNDRFSAERPEGSISTLTIQRTEQRDSAMYRCASSLDKGQGYTEAFFGQGTRLTVV.

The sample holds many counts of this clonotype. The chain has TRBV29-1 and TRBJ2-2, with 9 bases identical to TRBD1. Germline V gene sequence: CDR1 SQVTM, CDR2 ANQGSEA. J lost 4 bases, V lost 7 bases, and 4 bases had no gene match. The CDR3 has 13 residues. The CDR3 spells CSAQTGGTGELFF. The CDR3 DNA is TGCAGCGCACAGACAGGGGGCACCGGGGAGCTGTTTTTT.

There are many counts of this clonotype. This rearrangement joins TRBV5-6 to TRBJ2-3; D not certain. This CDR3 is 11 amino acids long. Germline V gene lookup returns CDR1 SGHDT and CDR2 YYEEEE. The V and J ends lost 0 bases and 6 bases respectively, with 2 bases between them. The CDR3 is CASSLDDTQYF. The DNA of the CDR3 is TGTGCCAGCAGCTTGGATGATACGCAGTATTTT. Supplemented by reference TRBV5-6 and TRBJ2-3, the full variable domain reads DAGVTQSPTHLIKTRGQQVTLRCSPKSGHDTVSWYQQALGQGPQFIFQYYEEEERQRGNFPDRFSGHQFPNYSSELNVNALLLGDSALYLCASSLDDTQYFGPGTRLTVL.

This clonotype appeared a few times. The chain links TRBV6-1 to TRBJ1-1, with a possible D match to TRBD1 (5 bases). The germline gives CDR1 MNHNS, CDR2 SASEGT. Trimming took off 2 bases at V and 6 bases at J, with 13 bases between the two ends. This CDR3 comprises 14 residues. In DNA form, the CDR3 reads TGTGCCAGCAGTGAATGGGGGAACGACGCTGAAGCTTTCTTT. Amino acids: CASSEWGNDAEAFF.

CDR3 sequence reads: CASSEDRLNSPLHF. In nucleotides, the CDR3 is TGTGCCAGCAGCGAAGACAGACTTAATTCACCCCTCCACTTT. The rearrangement uses TRBV13 and TRBJ1-6; a possible D gene is TRBD1 (5 bases). V was clipped by 5 bases and J by 6 bases, with 11 bases between them. The CDR3 has 14 residues. Germline V gene lookup returns CDR1 PRHDT and CDR2 FYEKMQ (reference sequence). Full variable domain (rest looked up from reference TRBV13 and TRBJ1-6): AAGVIQSPRHLIKEKRETATLKCYPIPRHDTVYWYQQGPGQDPQFLISFYEKMQSDKGSIPDRFSAQQFSDYHSELNMSSLELGDSALYFCASSEDRLNSPLHFGNGTRLTVT.

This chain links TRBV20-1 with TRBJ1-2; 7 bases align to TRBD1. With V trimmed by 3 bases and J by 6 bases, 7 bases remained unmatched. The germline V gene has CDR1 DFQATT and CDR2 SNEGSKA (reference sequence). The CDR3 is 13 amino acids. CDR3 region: CSASHDREDGYTF. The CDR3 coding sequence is TGCAGTGCTAGTCACGACAGGGAGGATGGCTACACCTTC.